This T cell receptor beta chain was sequenced for a study of blood T cells in healthy people across ages. Study-wide findings and caveats: Unsorted PBMC input precluded a conclusive naive versus antigen-experienced comparison.

On this clonotype itself: Its antigen is undetermined.

From germline, CDR1 is DFQATT and CDR2 SNEGSKA (reference sequence). Trimming cost V 3 bases and J 11 bases; bases outside gene matches: 12. CDR3 length: 13 amino acids. Using a J-beta primer mix together with a sample-barcoded 5' primer, a second PCR was run for about 6 to 11 cycles. MiXCR, applied by TCRdb to the 5' RACE reads, yields one record per CDR3 protein. The sample contains approximately 800,000 distinct CDR3 sequences, about 48% of which appear only once. Sequencing used blood. The rearrangement links TRBV20-1 to TRBJ2-5, with 7 bases that match TRBD2. The source of this sequence is a man older than 75 in good health. The CDR3, as DNA: TGCAGTGCTAGTCTGGCGGGAGTGGGTGAGCAGTACTTC. Translating gives CSASLAGVGEQYF.